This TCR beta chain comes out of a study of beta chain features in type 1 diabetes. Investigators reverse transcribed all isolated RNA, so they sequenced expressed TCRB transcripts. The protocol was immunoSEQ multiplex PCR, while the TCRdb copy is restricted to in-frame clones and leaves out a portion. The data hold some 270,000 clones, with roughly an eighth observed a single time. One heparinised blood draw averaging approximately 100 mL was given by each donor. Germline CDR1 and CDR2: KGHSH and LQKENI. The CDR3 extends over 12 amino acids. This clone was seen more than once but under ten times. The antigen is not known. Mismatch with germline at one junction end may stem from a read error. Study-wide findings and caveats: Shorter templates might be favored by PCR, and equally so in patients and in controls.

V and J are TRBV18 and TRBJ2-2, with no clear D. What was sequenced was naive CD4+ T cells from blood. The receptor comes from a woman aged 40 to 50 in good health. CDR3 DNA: TGTGCCAGCACAACGAATACCGGGGAGCTGTTTTTT. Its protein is CASTTNTGELFF. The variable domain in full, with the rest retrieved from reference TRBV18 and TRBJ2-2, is NAGVMQNPRHLVRRRGQEARLRCSPMKGHSHVYWYRQLPEEGLKFMVYLQKENIIDESGMPKERFSAEFPKEGPSILRIQQVVRGDSAAYFCASTTNTGELFFGEGSRLTVL.